These T cell receptor beta chains were read from a single sample in a study of T cells in Graves' hyperthyroidism and ophthalmopathy. Each CDR3 protein gets one entry after TCRdb re-called the multiplex PCR reads with MiXCR. The sample holds around 250,000 distinct CDR3 sequences; roughly 15% are singletons and the top ten take about 14%. The sample taken for sequencing was blood. The source of these receptors is a woman aged 40-49 years with Graves' hyperthyroidism that later progressed to Graves' ophthalmopathy. Each CDR3 is given with its conserved first and last residue. Fields, in order: CDR3 protein, CDR3 DNA, J gene, D gene, V gene, clone size. D genes are given only for firm matches. Size tells how often a clone was seen (once, few, many) or the class of an expanded clone, and some rows leave it out.

CDR3aa: CAISEARSGSGYTF; CDR3nt: TGTGCCATCAGTGAGGCAAGGAGTGGAAGCGGCTACACCTTC; j_gene: TRBJ1-2; d_gene: .; v_gene: TRBV10-3; abundance: many
CDR3aa: CASGRGDYNSPLHF; CDR3nt: TGTGCCAGCGGGAGGGGAGACTATAATTCACCCCTCCACTTT; j_gene: TRBJ1-6; d_gene: .; v_gene: TRBV12-3/TRBV12-4; abundance: many
CDR3aa: CAWSVTGTRWGQPQHF; CDR3nt: TGTGCCTGGAGTGTTACCGGGACACGGTGGGGTCAGCCCCAGCATTTT; j_gene: TRBJ1-5; d_gene: .; v_gene: TRBV30; abundance: few
CDR3aa: CASSGGGRGFREQFF; CDR3nt: TGTGCCAGCAGCGGAGGCGGGAGGGGATTTAGAGAGCAGTTCTTC; j_gene: TRBJ2-1; d_gene: TRBD2; v_gene: TRBV9; abundance: .
CDR3aa: CASSQSTDYTEAFF; CDR3nt: TGTGCCAGCAGCCAATCCACAGATTACACTGAAGCTTTCTTT; j_gene: TRBJ1-1; d_gene: .; v_gene: TRBV16; abundance: .
CDR3aa: CASSEYRGGQPQHF; CDR3nt: TGTGCCAGCAGCGAATACAGGGGAGGTCAGCCCCAGCATTTT; j_gene: TRBJ1-5; d_gene: TRBD1; v_gene: TRBV7-8; abundance: many
CDR3aa: CSVGLAGLYNEQFF; CDR3nt: TGCAGCGTTGGACTAGCGGGGCTTTACAATGAGCAGTTCTTC; j_gene: TRBJ2-1; d_gene: TRBD2; v_gene: TRBV29-1; abundance: many
CDR3aa: CASSIVGTVTGELFF; CDR3nt: TGTGCCAGTAGTATAGTCGGGACAGTAACCGGGGAGCTGTTTTTT; j_gene: TRBJ2-2; d_gene: TRBD1; v_gene: TRBV19; abundance: many
CDR3aa: CASSLDPTGGVYNEQFF; CDR3nt: TGTGCCAGCAGTTTAGACCCGACAGGGGGCGTATACAATGAGCAGTTCTTC; j_gene: TRBJ2-1; d_gene: TRBD1; v_gene: TRBV27; abundance: many
CDR3aa: CASSLFVREAFF; CDR3nt: TGTGCCAGCAGTTTATTTGTCAGGGAAGCTTTCTTT; j_gene: TRBJ1-1; d_gene: .; v_gene: TRBV28; abundance: many
CDR3aa: CAAVGSIGELFF; CDR3nt: TGTGCCGCCGTGGGGTCTATCGGGGAGCTGTTTTTT; j_gene: TRBJ2-2; d_gene: .; v_gene: TRBV2; abundance: many
CDR3aa: CASSPRTSSYEQYF; CDR3nt: TGTGCCAGCAGTCCCCGGACTAGCTCATACGAGCAGTACTTC; j_gene: TRBJ2-7; d_gene: TRBD2; v_gene: TRBV12-3/TRBV12-4; abundance: many
CDR3aa: CASSLAEGEYF; CDR3nt: TGTGCCAGCAGCTTGGCTGAGGGAGAGTACTTC; j_gene: TRBJ2-7; d_gene: .; v_gene: TRBV5-5; abundance: many
CDR3aa: CASSHEGQPSISGANVLTF; CDR3nt: TGTGCCAGCAGCCACGAGGGACAGCCATCCATTTCTGGGGCCAACGTCCTGACTTTC; j_gene: TRBJ2-6; d_gene: TRBD1; v_gene: TRBV4-2; abundance: .
CDR3aa: CASSPFRTGRIGNQPQHF; CDR3nt: TGTGCCAGCAGCCCCTTCCGGACAGGGCGGATAGGAAATCAGCCCCAGCATTTT; j_gene: TRBJ1-5; d_gene: TRBD1; v_gene: TRBV7-8; abundance: many
CDR3aa: CSARPRGSNYGYTF; CDR3nt: TGCAGTGCTAGACCCCGAGGTTCTAACTATGGCTACACCTTC; j_gene: TRBJ1-2; d_gene: .; v_gene: TRBV20-1; abundance: many
CDR3aa: CASSSGGLGYTF; CDR3nt: TGTGCCAGCAGTTCTGGGGGACTTGGCTACACCTTC; j_gene: TRBJ1-2; d_gene: .; v_gene: TRBV28; abundance: .
CDR3aa: CASLYGPTYEQYF; CDR3nt: TGTGCCAGCCTCTATGGGCCAACCTACGAGCAGTACTTC; j_gene: TRBJ2-7; d_gene: .; v_gene: TRBV28; abundance: many
CDR3aa: CASSPPYSLVSYEQYF; CDR3nt: TGTGCCAGCAGCCCCCCGTATAGTCTAGTTTCCTACGAGCAGTACTTC; j_gene: TRBJ2-7; d_gene: .; v_gene: TRBV11-2; abundance: .
CDR3aa: CASSRSTGLNSPLHF; CDR3nt: TGTGCCAGCAGTAGGTCAACAGGGCTGAATTCACCCCTCCACTTT; j_gene: TRBJ1-6; d_gene: .; v_gene: TRBV6-2/TRBV6-3; abundance: many
CDR3aa: CASRQVGETQYF; CDR3nt: TGTGCCAGCCGCCAAGTCGGGGAGACCCAGTACTTC; j_gene: TRBJ2-5; d_gene: .; v_gene: TRBV3-1; abundance: .
CDR3aa: CASSPQENTEAFF; CDR3nt: TGTGCCAGCAGCCCTCAGGAGAACACTGAAGCTTTCTTT; j_gene: TRBJ1-1; d_gene: .; v_gene: TRBV16; abundance: many
CDR3aa: CASSLTDSGNTIYF; CDR3nt: TGTGCCAGCAGTTTAACGGACTCTGGAAACACCATATATTTT; j_gene: TRBJ1-3; d_gene: .; v_gene: TRBV28; abundance: many
CDR3aa: CASSQGLSNFNEQYF; CDR3nt: TGTGCCAGCAGCCAGGGACTATCTAACTTCAACGAGCAGTACTTC; j_gene: TRBJ2-7; d_gene: TRBD2; v_gene: TRBV4-2; abundance: many
CDR3aa: CASSFDFQETQYF; CDR3nt: TGTGCCAGCAGCTTTGACTTCCAAGAGACCCAGTACTTC; j_gene: TRBJ2-5; d_gene: .; v_gene: TRBV11-2; abundance: many
CDR3aa: CASSLGGPSTDTQYF; CDR3nt: TGTGCCAGCAGCTTAGGGGGGCCTAGCACAGATACGCAGTATTTT; j_gene: TRBJ2-3; d_gene: .; v_gene: TRBV7-3; abundance: many
CDR3aa: CASSPQGEGTDTQYF; CDR3nt: TGTGCCAGCAGCCCCCAGGGGGAAGGCACAGATACGCAGTATTTT; j_gene: TRBJ2-3; d_gene: TRBD1; v_gene: TRBV28; abundance: .
CDR3aa: CASSFEGGTDTQYF; CDR3nt: TGTGCCAGCAGCTTCGAGGGTGGCACAGATACGCAGTATTTT; j_gene: TRBJ2-3; d_gene: .; v_gene: TRBV5-4; abundance: .
CDR3aa: CSASGGREIYEQYF; CDR3nt: TGCAGTGCTAGCGGCGGGAGGGAGATCTACGAGCAGTACTTC; j_gene: TRBJ2-7; d_gene: TRBD2; v_gene: TRBV20-1; abundance: .
CDR3aa: CASSLKRGQRGTGELFF; CDR3nt: TGCGCCAGCAGCCTTAAGAGGGGGCAACGTGGGACCGGGGAGCTGTTTTTT; j_gene: TRBJ2-2; d_gene: TRBD1; v_gene: TRBV4-1; abundance: few
CDR3aa: CASSQFTGIQDQPQHF; CDR3nt: TGTGCCAGCAGCCAATTCACAGGGATTCAAGATCAGCCCCAGCATTTT; j_gene: TRBJ1-5; d_gene: .; v_gene: TRBV4-2; abundance: .
CDR3aa: CASSLAQDYNEQFF; CDR3nt: TGTGCCAGCAGCTTGGCCCAAGACTACAATGAGCAGTTCTTC; j_gene: TRBJ2-1; d_gene: .; v_gene: TRBV5-6; abundance: many
CDR3aa: CASSFTTGNNQPQHF; CDR3nt: TGTGCCAGCAGTTTCACGACAGGGAACAATCAGCCCCAGCATTTT; j_gene: TRBJ1-5; d_gene: TRBD1; v_gene: TRBV12-3/TRBV12-4; abundance: many
CDR3aa: CASGLAQTSEGHTEAFF; CDR3nt: TGTGCTAGTGGTTTGGCCCAGACGTCCGAAGGGCACACTGAAGCTTTCTTT; j_gene: TRBJ1-1; d_gene: .; v_gene: TRBV12-5; abundance: once
CDR3aa: CASSAWTGTYEQYF; CDR3nt: TGTGCCAGCAGTGCATGGACAGGGACCTACGAGCAGTACTTC; j_gene: TRBJ2-7; d_gene: TRBD1; v_gene: TRBV2; abundance: many
CDR3aa: CAINKGDPYGYTF; CDR3nt: TGTGCCATCAATAAGGGGGACCCCTATGGCTACACCTTC; j_gene: TRBJ1-2; d_gene: .; v_gene: TRBV10-3; abundance: many
CDR3aa: CASSPSVNEKLFF; CDR3nt: TGTGCCAGCTCACCGTCCGTTAATGAAAAACTGTTTTTT; j_gene: TRBJ1-4; d_gene: .; v_gene: TRBV18; abundance: many
CDR3aa: CATPELDREPFF; CDR3nt: TGTGCCACCCCGGAATTAGACAGGGAGCCTTTCTTT; j_gene: TRBJ1-1; d_gene: TRBD1; v_gene: TRBV9; abundance: .
CDR3aa: CASSLIPLGSNQPQHF; CDR3nt: TGCGCCAGCAGCCTAATCCCTCTGGGGTCAAATCAGCCCCAGCATTTT; j_gene: TRBJ1-5; d_gene: .; v_gene: TRBV4-1; abundance: .
CDR3aa: CASSSTGRRGPEKREGSGTGELFF; CDR3nt: TGTGCCAGCAGCTCGACGGGACGTAGGGGGCCGGAAAAGCGGGAGGGCTCTGGCACCGGGGAGCTGTTTTTT; j_gene: TRBJ2-2; d_gene: TRBD2; v_gene: TRBV7-9; abundance: .
CDR3aa: CASSLGGGLVLTQYF; CDR3nt: TGTGCCAGCAGCTTAGGTGGAGGGTTGGTATTGACCCAGTACTTC; j_gene: TRBJ2-5; d_gene: .; v_gene: TRBV7-9; abundance: few
CDR3aa: CASSYGTAYEKLFF; CDR3nt: TGTGCCAGCAGTTACGGGACAGCATATGAAAAACTGTTTTTT; j_gene: TRBJ1-4; d_gene: TRBD1; v_gene: TRBV6-5; abundance: .
CDR3aa: CASSVGTAQGGPQHF; CDR3nt: TGTGCCAGCAGCGTAGGGACAGCACAAGGTGGGCCCCAGCATTTT; j_gene: TRBJ1-5; d_gene: .; v_gene: TRBV9; abundance: many
CDR3aa: CAISESRADQPQHF; CDR3nt: TGTGCCATCAGTGAGTCGCGGGCAGATCAGCCCCAGCATTTT; j_gene: TRBJ1-5; d_gene: .; v_gene: TRBV10-3; abundance: once
CDR3aa: CASSGGSYEQYF; CDR3nt: TGTGCCAGCAGTGGGGGTTCCTACGAGCAGTACTTC; j_gene: TRBJ2-7; d_gene: .; v_gene: TRBV12-3/TRBV12-4; abundance: many
CDR3aa: CASVNTEAFF; CDR3nt: TGTGCCAGCGTGAACACTGAAGCTTTCTTT; j_gene: TRBJ1-1; d_gene: .; v_gene: TRBV6-1; abundance: many
CDR3aa: CASSHDTDTQYF; CDR3nt: TGTGCCAGCAGCCACGACACAGATACGCAGTATTTT; j_gene: TRBJ2-3; d_gene: .; v_gene: TRBV3-1; abundance: many
CDR3aa: CSVGLGQGVYEQYF; CDR3nt: TGCAGCGTTGGTCTGGGACAGGGGGTCTACGAGCAGTACTTC; j_gene: TRBJ2-7; d_gene: TRBD1; v_gene: TRBV29-1; abundance: few
CDR3aa: CASSLWGSRGYTEAFF; CDR3nt: TGTGCCAGCAGCTTGTGGGGAAGTAGAGGGTACACTGAAGCTTTCTTT; j_gene: TRBJ1-1; d_gene: .; v_gene: TRBV5-6; abundance: many
CDR3aa: CASNPTGTSPSDEQFF; CDR3nt: TGTGCCAGCAACCCAACCGGGACTAGTCCCTCGGATGAGCAGTTCTTC; j_gene: TRBJ2-1; d_gene: TRBD2; v_gene: TRBV13; abundance: many
CDR3aa: CASSDSRLAGDPYNEQFF; CDR3nt: TGTGCCAGCAGTGATTCCAGATTAGCGGGAGACCCCTACAATGAGCAGTTCTTC; j_gene: TRBJ2-1; d_gene: TRBD2; v_gene: TRBV25-1; abundance: many
CDR3aa: CASSQDLAGGPDTQYF; CDR3nt: TGTGCCAGCAGCCAAGATCTAGCGGGAGGGCCAGATACGCAGTATTTT; j_gene: TRBJ2-3; d_gene: TRBD2; v_gene: TRBV4-2; abundance: many
CDR3aa: CASRNRQGSNQPQHF; CDR3nt: TGTGCCAGCAGAAATCGACAGGGCAGCAATCAGCCCCAGCATTTT; j_gene: TRBJ1-5; d_gene: TRBD1; v_gene: TRBV6-1; abundance: .
CDR3aa: CASSRPHKYGYTF; CDR3nt: TGTGCCAGCAGTCGTCCTCACAAGTATGGCTACACCTTC; j_gene: TRBJ1-2; d_gene: .; v_gene: TRBV28; abundance: few
CDR3aa: CASSLDTYNYGYTF; CDR3nt: TGTGCCAGCAGCCTAGACACATATAACTATGGCTACACCTTC; j_gene: TRBJ1-2; d_gene: .; v_gene: TRBV7-9; abundance: many
CDR3aa: CASSSIFRGTDTQYF; CDR3nt: TGTGCCAGCAGTTCTATTTTCCGGGGCACAGATACGCAGTATTTT; j_gene: TRBJ2-3; d_gene: .; v_gene: TRBV28; abundance: many
CDR3aa: CSARDLVGLAGGPHGRGNNEQFF; CDR3nt: TGCAGTGCTAGAGATTTGGTGGGACTAGCGGGAGGGCCCCACGGTCGGGGAAACAATGAGCAGTTCTTC; j_gene: TRBJ2-1; d_gene: TRBD2; v_gene: TRBV20-1; abundance: once